Below, 23 T cell receptor beta chains from the same sample are listed, as sequenced in a study of blood T cell repertoires in COVID-19. Libraries were prepared by immunoSEQ multiplex PCR; TCRdb keeps only in-frame clonotypes and omits some of them. This table has roughly 220,000 clones, around 84% appearing once. Sequencing was carried out using peripheral blood. These receptors were taken from a man in his thirties or forties with active or convalescent COVID-19.

The genes are TRBV5-1 and TRBJ2-6, with a possible D match to TRBD1 (5 bases). Deletions cut 0 bases from V and 2 bases from J, with 6 bases between. CDR3 length: 15 amino acids. Germline CDR1 reads SGHRS; CDR2 reads YFSETQ. The CDR3 DNA follows: TGCGCCAGCAGCTTGGAGGGGACTGGGGCCAACGTCCTGACTTTC. Residues: CASSLEGTGANVLTF.

This clone was recorded only once. This rearrangement joins TRBV5-1 to TRBJ2-5; the match to TRBD1 covers 8 bases. The CDR3 is 15 amino acids. Trimming removed 0 bases from V and 4 bases from J; junction bases left unmatched: 5. From germline, CDR1 is SGHRS and CDR2 YFSETQ. CDR3 coding DNA: TGCGCCAGCAGCTTGGGGGCAGGGACAGGAGAGACCCAGTACTTC. Its translation: CASSLGAGTGETQYF.

This clone was counted once. J is TRBJ1-1 and V is TRBV29-1; 7 bases match TRBD1. There are 12 residues in the CDR3. The V gene end was trimmed by 7 bases and the J gene end by 1 base; junction bases not matched to a gene: 3. The germline gives CDR1 SQVTM, CDR2 ANQGSEA. DNA for the CDR3: TGCAGCGCGGGACAGCAGAACACTGAAGCTTTCTTT. Translation: CSAGQQNTEAFF.

On this clone: The sample has other DNA sequences that encode this CDR3 too. This chain uses TRBV7-2 with TRBJ1-5, with 8 bases fitting TRBD1. Germline V lookup: CDR1 SGHTA, CDR2 FQGNSA. Trimming cost V 3 bases and J 7 bases; bases outside gene matches: 8. This CDR3 comprises 15 residues. Here the CDR3 DNA reads TGTGCCAGCAGCTTGGGCCAGGGGGCTCGCCAGCCCCAGCATTTT. It specifies CASSLGQGARQPQHF.

This clone was observed a single time. The V and J genes are TRBV19 and TRBJ2-1, with 10 bases aligning to TRBD2. Germline V gives CDR1 LNHDA, CDR2 SQIVND (reference sequence). After removal of 5 bases from V and 6 bases from J, the junction contained 10 bases not matched to a gene. This CDR3 region has 16 residues. The CDR3 sequence is CASSASSGRPFNEQFF. The CDR3 DNA is TGTGCCAGTAGTGCGTCTAGCGGGAGACCCTTCAATGAGCAGTTCTTC.

The genes are TRBV19 and TRBJ2-2, with a tentative D call TRBD1 (6 bases). Germline CDR1 and CDR2: LNHDA and SQIVND (reference sequence). The germline V and J ends were trimmed by 7 bases and 3 bases, with 12 bases remaining between them. The CDR3 runs 14 residues. The CDR3 DNA follows: TGTGCCAGTAAGACAGGACCCCACACCGGGGAGCTGTTTTTT. It translates to CASKTGPHTGELFF.

In this sample, this clone turned up a few times. The V gene is TRBV30, the J gene TRBJ1-6, with D possibly being TRBD1 (5 bases). With 1 base removed from V and 7 bases from J, the gap between germline ends came to 14 bases. Germline V lookup: CDR1 GTSNPN, CDR2 SVGIG (reference sequence). This CDR3 has 15 residues. The CDR3 DNA reads TGTGCCTGGAGTGGTGATGGGGGGGGAAATTCACCCCTCCACTTT. It encodes CAWSGDGGGNSPLHF.

This clone was detected only a few times. V is TRBV5-1 and J is TRBJ1-6; D gene ambiguous. Trimming cost V 7 bases and J 8 bases, with 16 bases left between them. CDR1 SGHRS and CDR2 YFSETQ come from the germline V gene. The CDR3 is 14 residues long. The CDR3 sequence is CASATLMGDSPLHF. Written as DNA, the CDR3 is TGCGCCAGCGCTACTTTAATGGGAGATTCACCCCTCCACTTT.

The J gene is TRBJ2-7, the V gene TRBV28; D unresolved. Germline CDR1 is MDHEN and CDR2 is SYDVKM. The length of the CDR3 is 14 residues. Trimming cost V 7 bases and J 0 bases, with 13 bases left between them. CDR3 bases: TGTGCCAGCAATCCAGAGAGGAGCTCCTACGAGCAGTACTTC. It codes for CASNPERSSYEQYF. The variable domain in full, with the rest retrieved from reference TRBV28 and TRBJ2-7, is DVKVTQSSRYLVKRTGEKVFLECVQDMDHENMFWYRQDPGLGLRLIYFSYDVKMKEKGDIPEGYSVSREKKERFSLILESASTNQTSMYLCASNPERSSYEQYFGPGTRLTVT.

This clone appeared a few times. V usage is TRBV13 and J usage is TRBJ2-7; 9 bases map to TRBD2. This CDR3 is built from 14 residues. Germline CDR1 and CDR2: PRHDT and FYEKMQ (reference sequence). After removal of 8 bases from V and 3 bases from J, the junction contained 8 bases not matched to a gene. This CDR3 is CASRVGGGDYEQYF. The CDR3 region has the DNA TGTGCCAGCCGCGTCGGCGGGGGGGACTACGAGCAGTACTTC. The full variable domain, in which reference TRBV13 and TRBJ2-7 provide the parts outside the CDR3, is AAGVIQSPRHLIKEKRETATLKCYPIPRHDTVYWYQQGPGQDPQFLISFYEKMQSDKGSIPDRFSAQQFSDYHSELNMSSLELGDSALYFCASRVGGGDYEQYFGPGTRLTVT.

The chain combines TRBV14 with TRBJ1-6; no firm D call. Germline assignment: CDR1 SGHDN and CDR2 FVKESK. The ends were cut back, 0 bases at V and 8 bases at J, with 11 bases in the middle. The CDR3 sequence is 15 residues long. CDR3: CASSQDGRKDSPLHF. Here the CDR3 DNA reads TGTGCCAGCAGCCAAGATGGCAGGAAGGATTCACCCCTCCACTTT.

The rearrangement uses TRBV11-2 and TRBJ1-1; 10 bases line up with TRBD1. Germline CDR1 reads SGHAT; CDR2 reads FQNNGV. V was clipped by 5 bases and J by 5 bases; unmatched bases: 2. This CDR3 region has 13 residues. DNA of the CDR3: TGTGCCAGCAGCCCGGACAGGGGGACTGAAGCTTTCTTT. Its protein product is CASSPDRGTEAFF. Full variable domain (outside the CDR3, taken from reference TRBV11-2 and TRBJ1-1): EAGVAQSPRYKIIEKRQSVAFWCNPISGHATLYWYQQILGQGPKLLIQFQNNGVVDDSQLPKDRFSAERLKGVDSTLKIQPAKLEDSAVYLCASSPDRGTEAFFGQGTRLTVV.

The V call is TRBV7-8, the J call TRBJ2-5, with 10 positions matching TRBD2. The length of the CDR3 is 17 residues. V lost 4 bases and J lost 5; bases outside the gene matches: 13. Germline V lookup: CDR1 SGHVS, CDR2 FQNEAQ. The CDR3 DNA sequence: TGTGCCAGCAGCTCAGGGCCTAGCGGGAGCCCCGGGGAGACCCAGTACTTC. Amino acids: CASSSGPSGSPGETQYF.

The J gene is TRBJ2-3, the V gene TRBV4-3; 8 bases are shared with TRBD2. In germline, CDR1 is LGHNA, CDR2 YSLEER. The CDR3 extends over 17 amino acids. Trimming at V came to 0 bases and at J to 2 bases, leaving 7 bases not matched to a gene. In DNA form, the CDR3 reads TGCGCCAGCAGCCAAGAAGCCGCGGGAGGTTACACAGATACGCAGTATTTT. Amino acid sequence: CASSQEAAGGYTDTQYF.

This rearrangement joins TRBV4-1 to TRBJ2-1, with 7 bases identical to TRBD2. After removal of 3 bases from V and 4 bases from J, the junction contained 6 bases not matched to a gene. In germline, CDR1 is MGHRA, CDR2 YSYEKL. The CDR3 has 15 amino acids. CDR3 DNA sequence: TGCGCCAGCAGCCAGACTGGGGGGGATTACAATGAGCAGTTCTTC. It encodes CASSQTGGDYNEQFF.

The chain has TRBV7-2 and TRBJ2-2, with 13 positions matching TRBD2. V was pared by 4 bases and J by 4 bases, with 3 bases of the junction left unmatched. Germline V CDR1 and CDR2: SGHTA, FQGNSA. The CDR3 has 16 residues. CDR3 sequence: CASSSTSGRATGELFF. The CDR3 bases are TGTGCCAGCAGCTCTACTAGCGGGAGGGCCACCGGGGAGCTGTTTTTT.

The chain uses TRBV5-4 and TRBJ1-4, with 9 bases identical to TRBD1. V lost 6 bases to trimming and J lost 7 bases; unmatched junction nucleotides: 7. Germline CDR1 SGHNT, CDR2 YYREEE (reference sequence). This CDR3 is 14 amino acids long. In DNA, the CDR3 is TGTGCCAGCACCGAGACAGGGGGAGGTGAAAAACTGTTTTTT. It encodes CASTETGGGEKLFF.

The rearrangement joins TRBV29-1 to TRBJ2-2; 12 bases align to TRBD1. This CDR3 has 17 amino acids. After removal of 6 bases from V and 4 bases from J, the junction contained 12 bases not matched to a gene. The germline CDR1 and CDR2 sequences are SQVTM and ANQGSEA. For the CDR3, the DNA is TGCAGCGTGACGGGGGGACAGGGGGCTCGTGGCACCGGGGAGCTGTTTTTT. Translated: CSVTGGQGARGTGELFF.

The J gene is TRBJ1-4, the V gene TRBV4-3; possible D gene TRBD1, 5 bases. The V end lost 4 bases, the J end lost 8 bases, and 23 bases lay between the germline ends. The CDR3 is made up of 17 amino acids. Germline V gene lookup returns CDR1 LGHNA and CDR2 YSLEER. CDR3 amino acids: CASSPTTSQGSREKLFF. In DNA, the CDR3 is TGCGCCAGCAGCCCGACAACCTCTCAGGGTAGCCGGGAAAAACTGTTTTTT.

The chain recombines TRBV4-3 with TRBJ2-1, with 7 bases lining up with TRBD1. This CDR3 comprises 16 residues. Germline assignment: CDR1 LGHNA and CDR2 YSLEER. V shed 3 bases and J 2 bases; nucleotides not matched to a gene: 7. CDR3 nucleotide sequence: TGCGCCAGCAGCCAGCAGACCGGGACAGCCTACAATGAGCAGTTCTTC. This encodes CASSQQTGTAYNEQFF.

J is TRBJ2-5 and V is TRBV19; maybe TRBD2 (6 bases). This CDR3 has 14 residues. Per the germline V gene, CDR1 is LNHDA and CDR2 is SQIVND (reference sequence). Trimming removed 3 bases at V and 7 bases at J, with 15 bases between. CDR3 in amino acids: CASSILGHGGTQYF. CDR3 in DNA: TGTGCCAGTAGTATCTTGGGGCACGGGGGGACCCAGTACTTC.

This chain joins TRBV9 and TRBJ1-5; D gene ambiguous. CDR3 size: 14 residues. V was shortened by 3 bases and J by 0 bases, with 7 bases between the two germline ends. Looked up from germline, CDR1 is SGDLS and CDR2 is YYNGEE. CDR3 nucleotides: TGTGCCAGCAGCGCAGGATCTAGCAATCAGCCCCAGCATTTT. It yields the protein CASSAGSSNQPQHF.

This chain joins TRBV5-1 and TRBJ1-4; TRBD1 is a possible D gene (5 bases). Trimming stripped 3 bases from V and 12 bases from J, with 12 bases between. The CDR3 loop spans 12 amino acids. Germline values: CDR1 SGHRS, CDR2 YFSETQ. CDR3 DNA: TGCGCCAGCAGCTCCGGGGGGATAGAACTGTTTTTT. Translating it yields CASSSGGIELFF.